This T cell receptor (beta chain) was recovered during a study of blood T cells in healthy people across ages. CDR1 is SNHLY and CDR2 is FYNNEI in the germline V gene. Trimming removed 5 bases from V and 4 bases from J, with 11 bases in between. The CDR3 has 13 residues. Per-sample yields of isolated PBMCs were at least 6 million. With a J-beta primer mix and a sample-barcoded 5' primer, a second PCR ran roughly 6 to 11 cycles. From each sample, at least 2.5 million paired-end reads containing CDR3 were obtained. TCRdb analysed the 5' RACE reads with MiXCR anew, one entry per CDR3 protein. The repertoire holds some 940,000 distinct CDR3 sequences, with about 27% as singletons. A further study also used this sample, focusing on T cells of mothers and their children.

Sequencing was carried out using blood. V gene TRBV2 combines with J gene TRBJ1-1; no clear D gene. The clonotype originates from a woman between 40 and 50 years old in good health. For the CDR3, the DNA is TGTGCCAGCAGTACCACTCAGAGCACTGAAGCTTTCTTT. Protein product: CASSTTQSTEAFF. Together with reference TRBV2 and TRBJ1-1, the CDR3 gives the full variable domain: EPEVTQTPSHQVTQMGQEVILRCVPISNHLYFYWYRQILGQKVEFLVSFYNNEISEKSEIFDDQFSVERPDGSNFTLKIRSTKLEDSAMYFCASSTTQSTEAFFGQGTRLTVV.